This T cell receptor beta chain was captured in a study of technical replicates of blood from several donors (dated by TCRdb to about 2017). Library preparation employed the immunoSEQ multiplex PCR assay. Not all clones reach the TCRdb copy of this immuneACCESS table, which keeps in-frame sequences only. Checked studies attribute under half of the gap to unresolved V genes and leave the rest unexplained. Here the sample has more than 65,000 clones; approximately 93% occur a single time. Jointly, the top ten make up around 0.4% of the sample. Comment on this clone: What this receptor recognizes is not known. Per-base qualities were not stored, and no clone one base away is much larger.

The CDR3 covers 13 residues, taking in both the cysteine and the phenylalanine. Of the read, only the CDR3 DNA is kept; its 39 bases are in frame from base 1. CDR1 is given as LNHDA and CDR2 as SQIVND, both from the germline V gene (reference sequence). At the junction V is shortened by 5 bases and J by 2 bases; bases outside the gene matches: 0. The origin of this receptor is a human donor in good health. The sequence joins TRBV19 to TRBJ2-5; TRBD1 fits 9 bases in the junction. Material: T cells isolated from PBMCs. The nucleotide sequence reads as follows: TGTGCCAGTAGTGACAGGGGGCAAGAGACCCAGTACTTC. It translates to CASSDRGQETQYF.